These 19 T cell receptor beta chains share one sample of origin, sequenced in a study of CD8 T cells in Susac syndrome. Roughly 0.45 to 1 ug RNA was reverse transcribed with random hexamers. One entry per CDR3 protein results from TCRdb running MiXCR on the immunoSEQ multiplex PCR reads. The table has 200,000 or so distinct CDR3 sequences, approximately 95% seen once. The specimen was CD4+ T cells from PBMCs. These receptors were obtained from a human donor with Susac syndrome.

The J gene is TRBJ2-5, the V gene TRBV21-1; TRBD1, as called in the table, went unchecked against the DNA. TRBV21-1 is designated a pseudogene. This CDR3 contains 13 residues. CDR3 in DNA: TGTGCCAGCTCCGGGACCCGCCACGAGACCCAGTACTTC. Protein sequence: CASSGTRHETQYF.

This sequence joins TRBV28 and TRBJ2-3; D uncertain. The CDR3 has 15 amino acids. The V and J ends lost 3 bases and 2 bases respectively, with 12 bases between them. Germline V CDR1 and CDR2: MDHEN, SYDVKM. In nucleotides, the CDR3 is TGTGCCAGCAGTTTTCCGCCCGCCCACACAGATACGCAGTATTTT. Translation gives CASSFPPAHTDTQYF.

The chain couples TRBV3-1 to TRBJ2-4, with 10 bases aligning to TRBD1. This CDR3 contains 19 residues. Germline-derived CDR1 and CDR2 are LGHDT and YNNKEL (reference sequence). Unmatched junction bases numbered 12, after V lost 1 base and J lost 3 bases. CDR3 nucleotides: TGTGCCAGCAGCCAAGTCTTAGGGACAGGGGTTGAGGGCAAAAACATTCAGTACTTC. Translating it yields CASSQVLGTGVEGKNIQYF.

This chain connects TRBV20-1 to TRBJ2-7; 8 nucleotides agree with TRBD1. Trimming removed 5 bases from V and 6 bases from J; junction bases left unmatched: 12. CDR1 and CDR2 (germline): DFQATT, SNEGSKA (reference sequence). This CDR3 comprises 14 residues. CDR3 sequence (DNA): TGCAGTGCTGTGCGGACAGGGACTTATAGCGAGCAGTACTTC. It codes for CSAVRTGTYSEQYF.

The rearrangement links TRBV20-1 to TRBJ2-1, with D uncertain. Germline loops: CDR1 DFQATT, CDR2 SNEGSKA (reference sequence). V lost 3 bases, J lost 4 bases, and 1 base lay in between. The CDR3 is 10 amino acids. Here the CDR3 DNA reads TGCAGTGCTAGTTACAATGAGCAGTTCTTC. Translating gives CSASYNEQFF.

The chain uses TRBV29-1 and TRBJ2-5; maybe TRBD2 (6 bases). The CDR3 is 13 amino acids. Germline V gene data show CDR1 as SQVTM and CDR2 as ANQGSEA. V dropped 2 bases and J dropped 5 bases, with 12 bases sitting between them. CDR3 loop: CSVEIPGEETQYF. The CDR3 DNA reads TGCAGCGTTGAAATTCCGGGGGAGGAGACCCAGTACTTC.

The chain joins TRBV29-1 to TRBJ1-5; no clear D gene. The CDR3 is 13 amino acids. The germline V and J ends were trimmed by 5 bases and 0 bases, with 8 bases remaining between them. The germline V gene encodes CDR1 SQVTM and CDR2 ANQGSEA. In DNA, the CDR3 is TGCAGCGTTACGAGGGATAGCAATCAGCCCCAGCATTTT. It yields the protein CSVTRDSNQPQHF.

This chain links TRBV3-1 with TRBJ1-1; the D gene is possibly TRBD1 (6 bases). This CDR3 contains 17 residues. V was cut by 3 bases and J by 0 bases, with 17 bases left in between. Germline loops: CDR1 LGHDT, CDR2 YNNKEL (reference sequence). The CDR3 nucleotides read TGTGCCAGCAGCCAGGCCACAGGGAGGGGGATGAACACTGAAGCTTTCTTT. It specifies CASSQATGRGMNTEAFF. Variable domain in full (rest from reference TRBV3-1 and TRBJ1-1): DTAVSQTPKYLVTQMGNDKSIKCEQNLGHDTMYWYKQDSKKFLKIMFSYNNKELIINETVPNRFSPKSPDKAHLNLHINSLELGDSAVYFCASSQATGRGMNTEAFFGQGTRLTVV.

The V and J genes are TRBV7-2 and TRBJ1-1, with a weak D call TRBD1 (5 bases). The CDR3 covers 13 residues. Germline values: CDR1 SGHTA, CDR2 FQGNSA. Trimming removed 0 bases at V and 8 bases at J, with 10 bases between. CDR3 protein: CASSLAGTPEAFF. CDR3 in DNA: TGTGCCAGCAGCTTAGCGGGGACCCCCGAAGCTTTCTTT. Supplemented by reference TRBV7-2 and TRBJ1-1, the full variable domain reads GAGVSQSPSNKVTEKGKDVELRCDPISGHTALYWYRQSLGQGLEFLIYFQGNSAPDKSGLPSDRFSAERTGGSVSTLTIQRTQQEDSAVYLCASSLAGTPEAFFGQGTRLTVV.

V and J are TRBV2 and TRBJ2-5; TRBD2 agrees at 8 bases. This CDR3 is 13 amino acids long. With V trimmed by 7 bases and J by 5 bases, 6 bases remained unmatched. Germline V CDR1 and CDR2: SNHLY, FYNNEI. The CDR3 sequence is CASTGLAGETQYF. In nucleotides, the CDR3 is TGTGCCAGCACCGGACTAGCAGGGGAGACCCAGTACTTC.

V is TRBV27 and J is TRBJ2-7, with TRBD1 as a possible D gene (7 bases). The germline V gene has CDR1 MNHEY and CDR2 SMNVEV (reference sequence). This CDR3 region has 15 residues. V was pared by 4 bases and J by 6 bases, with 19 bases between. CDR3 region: CASSSGGTEGSEQYF. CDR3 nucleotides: TGTGCCAGCAGTTCGGGCGGGACAGAGGGCAGCGAGCAGTACTTC.

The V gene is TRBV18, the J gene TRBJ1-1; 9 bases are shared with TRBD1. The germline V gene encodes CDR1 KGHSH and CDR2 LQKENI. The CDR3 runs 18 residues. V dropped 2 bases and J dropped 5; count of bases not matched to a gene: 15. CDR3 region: CASSPISGTGLGGTEAFF. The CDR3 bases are TGTGCCAGCTCACCAATATCAGGGACAGGGCTGGGAGGAACTGAAGCTTTCTTT.

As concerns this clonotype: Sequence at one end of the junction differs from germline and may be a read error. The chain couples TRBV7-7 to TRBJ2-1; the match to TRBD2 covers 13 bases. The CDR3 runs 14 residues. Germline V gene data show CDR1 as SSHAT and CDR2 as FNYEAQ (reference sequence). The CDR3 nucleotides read TGTGCTAGCAGCCGCGGACTAGCGGGGGATGAGCAGTTCTTC. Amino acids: CASSRGLAGDEQFF.

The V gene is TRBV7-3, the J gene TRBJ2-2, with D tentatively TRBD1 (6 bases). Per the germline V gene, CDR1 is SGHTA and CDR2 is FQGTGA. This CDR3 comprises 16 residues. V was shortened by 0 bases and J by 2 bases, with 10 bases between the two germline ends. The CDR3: CASSLTRGGNTGELFF. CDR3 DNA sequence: TGTGCCAGCAGCTTAACGAGAGGGGGAAACACCGGGGAGCTGTTTTTT. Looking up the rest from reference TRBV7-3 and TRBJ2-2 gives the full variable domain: GAGVSQTPSNKVTEKGKYVELRCDPISGHTALYWYRQSLGQGPEFLIYFQGTGAADDSGLPNDRFFAVRPEGSVSTLKIQRTERGDSAVYLCASSLTRGGNTGELFFGEGSRLTVL.

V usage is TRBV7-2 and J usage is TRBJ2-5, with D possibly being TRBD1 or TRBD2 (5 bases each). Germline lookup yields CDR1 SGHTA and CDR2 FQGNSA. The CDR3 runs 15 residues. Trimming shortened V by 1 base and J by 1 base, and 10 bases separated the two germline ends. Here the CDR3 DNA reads TGTGCCAGCAGCTTAGGTGGGGGATCCCAAGAGACCCAGTACTTC. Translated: CASSLGGGSQETQYF.

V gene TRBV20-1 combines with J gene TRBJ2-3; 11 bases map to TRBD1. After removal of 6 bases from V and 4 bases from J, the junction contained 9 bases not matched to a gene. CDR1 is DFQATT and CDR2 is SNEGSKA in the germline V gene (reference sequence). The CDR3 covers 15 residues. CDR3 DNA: TGCAGTGCCCTCACGGGACAGGGGGGTCCAGATACGCAGTATTTT. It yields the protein CSALTGQGGPDTQYF.

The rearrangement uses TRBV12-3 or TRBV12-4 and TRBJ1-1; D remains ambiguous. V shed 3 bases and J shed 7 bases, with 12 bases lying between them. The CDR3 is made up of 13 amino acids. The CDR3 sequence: CASSLGRSFEAFF. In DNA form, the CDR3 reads TGTGCCAGCAGTTTGGGCAGGTCCTTTGAAGCTTTCTTT.

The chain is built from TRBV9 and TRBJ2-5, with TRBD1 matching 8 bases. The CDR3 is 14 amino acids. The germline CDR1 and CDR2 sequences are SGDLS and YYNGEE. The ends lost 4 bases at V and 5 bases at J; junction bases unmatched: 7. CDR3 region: CASSSGQGSETQYF. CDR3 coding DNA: TGTGCCAGCAGCTCCGGACAGGGATCCGAGACCCAGTACTTC.

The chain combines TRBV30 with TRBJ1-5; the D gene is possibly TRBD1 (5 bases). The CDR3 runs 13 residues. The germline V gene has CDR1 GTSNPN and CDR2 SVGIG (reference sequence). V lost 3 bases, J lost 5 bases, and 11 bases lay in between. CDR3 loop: CAWSEGRDQPQHF. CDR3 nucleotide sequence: TGTGCCTGGAGCGAGGGCAGGGATCAGCCCCAGCATTTT.